This TCR beta chain was sequenced during a study of T cell responses to AZD1222 COVID-19 vaccine. Study summary: Pooling of second doses given at about 4 or about 12 weeks was done.

Profiling relied on immunoSEQ multiplex PCR, and the TCRdb table lists in-frame clones only, not all of them. The table records under 150,000 clones, less than 95% of them present only once. The V end was cut by 11 bases, the J end by 3 bases, with 13 bases between. The germline V gene has CDR1 MNHEY and CDR2 SVGAGI. The CDR3 covers 13 residues. The sequence was obtained from an adult in good health. The input for sequencing was peripheral blood, taken on day 0 of AZD1222 vaccination. The rearrangement joins TRBV6-5 to TRBJ2-2; no definite D call. The chain's CDR3 is CAACLKDTGELFF. DNA of the CDR3: TGTGCCGCCTGCTTGAAGGACACCGGGGAGCTGTTTTTT.